This is a list of T cell receptor beta chains from one sample in a study of cytomegalovirus exposure and HLA in healthy donors. The repertoire was sequenced with immunoSEQ multiplex PCR; TCRdb's copy has only in-frame clones and lacks some. Of some 120,000 clones listed, 79% were seen once; the top ten hold roughly 2%. Sequencing was carried out using PBMCs. The origin of the receptors is a man between 18 and 35 years old in good health and CMV-seronegative. CDR3s include the opening cysteine and the closing phenylalanine or tryptophan. The D gene is left open where the match is weak. Expanded clones are given a class, and other clones once, few, many or no size at all.

j_call	d_call	v_call	clone_size	cdr3_aa	cdr3_nt
TRBJ2-2	TRBD2	TRBV9	.	CASGTSGTSVTGELFF	TGTGCCAGCGGGACTAGCGGGACGTCGGTAACCGGGGAGCTGTTTTTT
TRBJ1-1	TRBD1	TRBV15	.	CATSPRTGGTNTEAFF	TGTGCCACCAGCCCCCGGACAGGGGGCACGAACACTGAAGCTTTCTTT
TRBJ2-1	TRBD2	TRBV29-1	.	CSVDPRGGSNEQFF	TGCAGCGTTGATCCCCGGGGGGGGAGCAATGAGCAGTTCTTC
TRBJ1-5	.	TRBV7-6	few	CASSQQRNQPQHF	TGTGCCAGCAGCCAACAGCGGAATCAGCCCCAGCATTTT
TRBJ1-2	TRBD1	TRBV6-4	.	CASSGSRQGDGYTF	TGTGCCAGCAGTGGCTCCCGACAGGGGGATGGCTACACCTTC
TRBJ2-7	TRBD1	TRBV4-1	.	CASSQVLGGGYEQYF	TGCGCCAGCAGCCAAGTTTTAGGGGGCGGTTACGAGCAGTACTTC
TRBJ2-3	TRBD2	TRBV7-2	once	CASSTPLAGGDTDTQYF	TGTGCCAGCAGCACGCCGTTAGCGGGAGGGGACACAGATACGCAGTATTTT
TRBJ2-2	TRBD2	TRBV19	.	CASTRGQAGGNWELFF	TGTGCCAGTACCCGTGGGCAAGCGGGAGGAAACTGGGAGCTGTTTTTT
TRBJ2-7	TRBD2	TRBV30	.	CAWSVSSGGTYEQYF	TGTGCCTGGAGTGTATCTAGCGGAGGAACCTACGAGCAGTACTTC
TRBJ1-5	TRBD1	TRBV27	few	CASRPGGSSNQPQHF	TGTGCCAGCCGTCCAGGGGGGTCGAGCAATCAGCCCCAGCATTTT
TRBJ1-1	TRBD1	TRBV7-9	.	CASSLVSDRGFLFF	TGTGCCAGCAGCTTAGTCTCGGACAGGGGTTTTTTGTTCTTT
TRBJ2-2	.	TRBV5-1	.	CASLHPGNTGELFF	TGCGCCAGCCTTCATCCTGGCAACACCGGGGAGCTGTTTTTT
TRBJ1-2	.	TRBV10-3	.	CAISEGGYGYTF	TGTGCCATCAGTGAAGGCGGGTATGGCTACACCTTC
TRBJ1-2	TRBD1	TRBV5-1	.	CASSPDRGGSGYTF	TGCGCCAGCAGCCCGGACAGGGGTGGAAGTGGCTACACCTTC
TRBJ2-6	TRBD1	TRBV27	.	CASSRTGTGAGGANVLTF	TGTGCCAGCAGCAGAACAGGGACAGGGGCGGGTGGGGCCAACGTCCTGACTTTC
TRBJ1-2	TRBD1	TRBV10-3	.	CAISGEGQYYGYTF	TGTGCCATCAGTGGAGAGGGACAGTACTATGGCTACACCTTC
TRBJ2-3	TRBD2	TRBV10-3	.	CAISEPGTSGPGSSTDTQYF	TGTGCCATCAGTGAGCCCGGGACTAGCGGACCAGGCTCTAGCACAGATACGCAGTATTTT
TRBJ1-4	TRBD1	TRBV13	.	CASSYSGTGREKLFF	TGTGCCAGCAGCTACTCCGGGACAGGGCGGGAAAAACTGTTTTTT
TRBJ2-1	TRBD2	TRBV11-2	.	CASSRGLAGAGEQFF	TGTGCCAGCAGCCGTGGACTAGCGGGAGCGGGTGAGCAGTTCTTC
TRBJ1-3	TRBD1	TRBV30	.	CAGWDRGRSGGNTIYF	TGTGCCGGTTGGGACAGGGGGCGTTCTGGTGGAAACACCATATATTTT
TRBJ2-5	.	TRBV7-9	.	CASRPESGHQYF	TGTGCCAGCAGACCCGAGTCGGGACACCAGTACTTC
TRBJ1-4	.	TRBV30	.	CAWSVGSGDGEKLFF	TGTGCCTGGAGTGTGGGGTCCGGGGATGGTGAAAAACTGTTTTTT